This entry lists 24 T cell receptor beta chains sequenced from one sample in a study of T cell repertoires in cytomegalovirus infection (dated by TCRdb to between 2017 and 2020). Instrument on record: Illumina HiSeq 1500. TCRdb passed the public sequencing reads through fastp at Q25 and MiXCR, retaining productive beta sequences. Here each entry gathers all rows of one CDR3 protein and keeps the most common genes and DNA. In this sample the table shows under 200,000 distinct CDR3 sequences, approximately 30% of which occur a single time. The top ten hold roughly 32% of the sample. The sample taken for sequencing was PBMCs. Receptors originate from a human donor in good health (CMV status not recorded). Some clones in this sample may be carry-over from other donors' samples.

This clonotype was counted a few times. The chain joins TRBV6-2 or TRBV6-3 to TRBJ2-7, with TRBD2 as a possible D gene (6 bases). In germline, CDR1 is MNHEY, CDR2 SVGEGT. The CDR3 sequence is 13 residues long. V lost 6 bases to trimming and J lost 3 bases, with 12 bases between them. The CDR3 DNA reads TGTGCCAGCAGCCGCGGGGCCTTCTACGAGCAGTACTTC. Protein product: CASSRGAFYEQYF.

This sequence joins TRBV9 and TRBJ2-7, with 10 bases fitting TRBD1. The V gene end was trimmed by 0 bases and the J gene end by 0 bases; junction bases not matched to a gene: 3. Germline V CDR1 and CDR2: SGDLS, YYNGEE. This CDR3 contains 16 residues. The CDR3 nucleotides read TGTGCCAGCAGCGTAGGCGGGACAGGGGTCTCCTACGAGCAGTACTTC. Amino acids: CASSVGGTGVSYEQYF.

The chain combines TRBV11-2 with TRBJ2-7, with 11 bases lining up with TRBD1. The CDR3 is 14 residues long. The V and J ends lost 5 bases and 8 bases, in that order; junction bases with no gene match: 8. Germline V gene sequence: CDR1 SGHAT, CDR2 FQNNGV. The DNA of the CDR3 is TGTGCCAGCAGCCCCGGGACAGGGGGTCAAAAGCAGTACTTC. Its protein product is CASSPGTGGQKQYF.

Many counts were recorded for this clonotype. The V call is TRBV5-1, the J call TRBJ1-1; D is perhaps TRBD1 (5 bases). This CDR3 has 14 amino acids. Looked up from germline, CDR1 is SGHRS and CDR2 is YFSETQ. V lost 2 bases and J 0 bases, leaving 8 bases between the germline ends. The CDR3 protein is CASSFDSLNTEAFF. CDR3 nucleotide sequence: TGCGCCAGCAGCTTCGACAGCTTGAACACTGAAGCTTTCTTT. Full variable domain (remainder filled in from reference TRBV5-1 and TRBJ1-1): KAGVTQTPRYLIKTRGQQVTLSCSPISGHRSVSWYQQTPGQGLQFLFEYFSETQRNKGNFPGRFSGRQFSNSRSEMNVSTLELGDSALYLCASSFDSLNTEAFFGQGTRLTVV.

This clonotype was seen a handful of times. This sequence joins TRBV7-3 and TRBJ2-1, with 7 bases aligning to TRBD1. The CDR3 covers 13 residues. Germline V lookup: CDR1 SGHTA, CDR2 FQGTGA. V gave up 5 bases and J gave up 15 bases; unmatched junction bases: 13. CDR3 nucleotides: TGTGCCAGCAGCCGCTCTAACAGGGGTGCGCTGTTCTTC. Translation gives CASSRSNRGALFF. Drawing the rest from reference TRBV7-3 and TRBJ2-1, the complete variable domain is GAGVSQTPSNKVTEKGKYVELRCDPISGHTALYWYRQSLGQGPEFLIYFQGTGAADDSGLPNDRFFAVRPEGSVSTLKIQRTERGDSAVYLCASSRSNRGALFFGPGTRLTVL.

This clonotype turned up a few times. V gene TRBV2 combines with J gene TRBJ1-1; D uncertain. The V gene's germline CDR1 is SNHLY and CDR2 FYNNEI. CDR3 length equals 13 residues. V dropped 2 bases and J dropped 5 bases, with 9 bases sitting between them. This CDR3 reads CASSENSMTEAFF. The CDR3 bases are TGTGCCAGCAGTGAAAACTCGATGACTGAAGCTTTCTTT.

This clonotype appeared a few times. The CDR3 region has the DNA TGCGCCAGCAGCTTGGCCCAGCGGGGGGGCCAAGATACGCAGTATTTT. Its translation: CASSLAQRGGQDTQYF. The V gene is TRBV5-1, the J gene TRBJ2-3; 10 bases line up with TRBD2. Per germline, CDR1 SGHRS and CDR2 YFSETQ. The J segment lost 5 bases and the V segment lost 0 bases, leaving 6 bases of the junction unmatched. This CDR3 spans 16 amino acids. Using reference TRBV5-1 and TRBJ2-3 for the parts outside the CDR3, the full variable domain is KAGVTQTPRYLIKTRGQQVTLSCSPISGHRSVSWYQQTPGQGLQFLFEYFSETQRNKGNFPGRFSGRQFSNSRSEMNVSTLELGDSALYLCASSLAQRGGQDTQYFGPGTRLTVL.

As to this clonotype: A much bigger clone sits one base away, suggesting this may be a read error. The chain is built from TRBV7-2 and TRBJ2-1, with D maybe TRBD2 (6 bases). Per the germline V gene, CDR1 is SGHTA and CDR2 is FQGNSA. This CDR3 is built from 15 residues. Trimming took 5 bases from V and 4 from J, leaving 15 bases between them. In DNA, the CDR3 is TGTGCCAGCAGCCCTCCCGGGGGTATGTACAATGAGCAGTTCTTC. Translation gives CASSPPGGMYNEQFF.

This clonotype has just a few counts. The J gene is TRBJ1-1, the V gene TRBV19; no firm D call. Trimming removed 7 bases at V and 4 bases at J, with 28 bases between. The germline CDR1 and CDR2 sequences are LNHDA and SQIVND (reference sequence). This CDR3 contains 18 residues. The CDR3 bases are TGTGCCAGTACCCCTCCGCGGGCCGCCCCAAACGATGCCACTGAAGCTTTCTTT. Residues: CASTPPRAAPNDATEAFF.

J is TRBJ2-3 and V is TRBV18, with TRBD1 identical over 7 bases. With V trimmed by 10 bases and J by 1 base, 8 bases remained unmatched. The CDR3 is 14 residues long. Germline V CDR1 and CDR2: KGHSH, LQKENI. DNA for the CDR3: TGTGCCACTTGCCGGCAGGGGGGCACAGATACGCAGTATTTT. Translating it yields CATCRQGGTDTQYF.

The CDR3 protein is CASSRGGDTEAFF. The CDR3, as DNA: TGTGCCAGCAGCCGGGGGGGAGACACTGAAGCTTTCTTT. V usage is TRBV7-3 and J usage is TRBJ1-1; D is possibly TRBD1 (5 bases). Between the trimmed V and J ends, which lost 5 bases and 3 bases, there was a span of 10 bases. The V gene's germline CDR1 is SGHTA and CDR2 FQGTGA. The CDR3 has 13 residues. The full variable domain, completed using reference TRBV7-3 and TRBJ1-1, is GAGVSQTPSNKVTEKGKYVELRCDPISGHTALYWYRQSLGQGPEFLIYFQGTGAADDSGLPNDRFFAVRPEGSVSTLKIQRTERGDSAVYLCASSRGGDTEAFFGQGTRLTVV.

V and J are TRBV11-3 and TRBJ2-5; D unresolved. The CDR3 has 13 residues. The V gene's germline CDR1 is SGHNT and CDR2 YENEEA. The germline V and J ends were trimmed by 2 bases and 2 bases, with 6 bases remaining between them. In nucleotides, the CDR3 is TGTGCCAGCAGCTTAAATCATCAAGAGACCCAGTACTTC. Protein: CASSLNHQETQYF. Based on the CDR3 plus reference TRBV11-3 and TRBJ2-5, the full variable domain is EAGVVQSPRYKIIEKKQPVAFWCNPISGHNTLYWYLQNLGQGPELLIRYENEEAVDDSQLPKDRFSAERLKGVDSTLKIQPAELGDSAVYLCASSLNHQETQYFGPGTRLLVL.

This sequence joins TRBV19 and TRBJ2-6, with 8 positions matching TRBD2. Germline loops: CDR1 LNHDA, CDR2 SQIVND (reference sequence). Germline trimming cut 6 bases from V and 4 bases from J; bases unmatched to any gene: 8. CDR3 length: 16 residues. CDR3 in amino acids: CASSPGGGVGANVLTF. The DNA for the CDR3 is TGTGCCAGTAGCCCCGGGGGGGGGGTAGGGGCCAACGTCCTGACTTTC.

The V and J genes are TRBV5-4 and TRBJ1-6; no clear D gene. The CDR3 consists of 14 residues. Germline V gene lookup returns CDR1 SGHNT and CDR2 YYREEE (reference sequence). V lost 0 bases and J 8 bases, leaving 9 bases between the germline ends. In DNA, the CDR3 is TGTGCCAGCAGCTTGGACTTTTCCGATTCACCCCTCCACTTT. Translating it yields CASSLDFSDSPLHF.

The chain joins TRBV6-1 to TRBJ1-2, with D possibly matching TRBD1 (5 bases). CDR3 length: 14 amino acids. V shed 1 base and J shed 4 bases, with 10 bases lying between them. Germline V gives CDR1 MNHNS, CDR2 SASEGT. The CDR3 spells CASSEVKGSYGYTF. The CDR3, as DNA: TGTGCCAGCAGTGAAGTAAAGGGGAGCTATGGCTACACCTTC.

The chain links TRBV6-1 to TRBJ2-2; D may be TRBD2 (7 bases). This CDR3 has 15 residues. Germline V gene data show CDR1 as MNHNS and CDR2 as SASEGT. Trimming removed 8 bases from V and 0 bases from J, with 13 bases in between. The CDR3 spells CASGRGGANTGELFF. Written as DNA, the CDR3 is TGTGCCAGCGGTAGGGGGGGGGCGAACACCGGGGAGCTGTTTTTT.

The chain uses TRBV7-2 and TRBJ2-7; D is perhaps TRBD1 or TRBD2 (5 bases each). The germline V gene encodes CDR1 SGHTA and CDR2 FQGNSA. CDR3 length equals 14 residues. Trimming cost V 5 bases and J 4 bases, with 15 bases left between them. The CDR3 region is CASSPFRDAYEQYF. The CDR3 nucleotides read TGTGCCAGCAGCCCCTTCCGGGACGCATACGAGCAGTACTTC.

The chain has TRBV19 and TRBJ2-2, with D unclear. This CDR3 is 15 amino acids long. V lost 7 bases, J lost 4 bases, and 16 bases lay in between. Looked up from germline, CDR1 is LNHDA and CDR2 is SQIVND (reference sequence). The CDR3 DNA reads as TGTGCCAGTACCGATGTTGGGATTAGCACCGGGGAGCTGTTTTTT. Protein: CASTDVGISTGELFF. Complete variable domain (other parts from reference TRBV19 and TRBJ2-2): DGGITQSPKYLFRKEGQNVTLSCEQNLNHDAMYWYRQDPGQGLRLIYYSQIVNDFQKGDIAEGYSVSREKKESFPLTVTSAQKNPTAFYLCASTDVGISTGELFFGEGSRLTVL.

The rearrangement joins TRBV4-1 to TRBJ1-1, with no clear D. The V gene lost 0 bases and the J gene lost 3 bases, with 11 bases spanning the gap. Germline CDR1 MGHRA, CDR2 YSYEKL. The CDR3 contains 15 residues. CDR3 region: CASSQDGDPYTEAFF. DNA for the CDR3: TGCGCCAGCAGCCAAGATGGGGATCCTTACACTGAAGCTTTCTTT.

This sequence joins TRBV27 and TRBJ2-2, with a tentative D call TRBD2 (5 bases). The CDR3 has 15 residues. From germline, CDR1 is MNHEY and CDR2 SMNVEV (reference sequence). Trimming shortened V by 5 bases and J by 1 base, and 11 bases separated the two germline ends. The CDR3: CASSPSGKNTGELFF. The CDR3 DNA reads TGTGCCAGCAGTCCCTCGGGGAAGAACACCGGGGAGCTGTTTTTT.

This clonotype was counted only a few times. This rearrangement joins TRBV28 to TRBJ2-5; either TRBD1 or TRBD2 may fit D (7 bases each). Germline V CDR1 and CDR2: MDHEN, SYDVKM. Trimming removed 8 bases at V and 4 bases at J, with 14 bases between. This CDR3 contains 13 residues. The CDR3 nucleotides are TGTGCCAGCCGGGCAGGGGGGGTAGAGACCCAGTACTTC. Translation: CASRAGGVETQYF.

The genes are TRBV12-3 or TRBV12-4 and TRBJ1-1; 7 positions match TRBD1. CDR3 length: 15 amino acids. With V trimmed by 7 bases and J by 0 bases, 8 bases remained unmatched. CDR3 region: CASTRQGPLNTEAFF. CDR3 DNA: TGTGCCAGCACAAGACAGGGTCCATTGAACACTGAAGCTTTCTTT.

V usage is TRBV7-3 and J usage is TRBJ2-7; D possibly corresponds to TRBD2 (6 bases). CDR1 and CDR2 (germline): SGHTA, FQGTGA. Trimming took 2 bases from V and 0 from J, leaving 11 bases between them. There are 15 residues in the CDR3. The CDR3 DNA sequence: TGTGCCAGCAGCTTATCCCTGGGGGGCTCCTACGAGCAGTACTTC. Residues: CASSLSLGGSYEQYF.

This clonotype was detected ten times or more. The CDR3, as DNA: TGTGCCAGCAGCGAACGGACCCCCTTCGAGCAGTACTTC. This encodes CASSERTPFEQYF. The chain recombines TRBV7-2 with TRBJ2-7; D gene uncertain. V was shortened by 5 bases and J by 6 bases, with 14 bases between the two germline ends. Germline V gene data show CDR1 as SGHTA and CDR2 as FQGNSA. CDR3 length equals 13 residues.